One T cell receptor (beta chain) is described in this entry. This clone's antigen is unknown. It has no much larger one-base neighbor in the sample; base qualities were not kept. The data belong to a study of blood T cell dynamics during melanoma immunotherapy (dated by TCRdb to between 2020 and 2021). At the level of the whole study: All patients had metastatic melanoma and were given first-line pembrolizumab or nivolumab plus ipilimumab as standard of care in the United Kingdom. To find early correlates of response, the study profiled the peripheral T cell receptor repertoires of patients with metastatic melanoma both before and after one cycle of checkpoint inhibitor therapy. A training cohort was formed from consecutive patients, and a further independent group of patients from the same centre was pooled into an external validation set. What the study reported, not specific to this receptor: The study was unable to establish whether the T cell clones driving the repertoire changes were melanoma-specific or instead reflected general immune activation. A bifurcated reorganization of the PBMC repertoire at W3, with increased clonality or increased diversity, was observed in patients who later achieved disease control, unlike in progressors. The relatively small sample size was acknowledged as potentially limiting generalization of the results.

Every bulk PBMC sample was loaded with the same fixed amount of approximately 0.35 ug of DNA. TCR beta CDR3 sequences were amplified from genomic DNA with the immunoSEQ TCRb Assay kit following manufacturer instructions. The KAPA Library Quantification Kit for Illumina platforms was used to quantify the pooled libraries by qPCR. Sequencing of the pooled libraries was done on an Illumina NextSeq 500, with clustering at about 0.55-1.2 pM. Regarding the original processing steps: TCR data were analyzed using immunoSEQ ANALYZER and the R LymphoSeq package. A rearrangement efficiency score was calculated as productive divided by the sum of productive and non-productive CDR3 sequences. Within each patient, timepoints were compared pairwise for clonality, measured with the Gini coefficient, and for diversity, measured with the Renyi index at alpha=1. Clonal relatedness used an edit distance of 3, and repertoire similarity used the Bhattacharyya coefficient, both computed in LymphoSeq. Linear discriminant analysis on week-3 changes in clonality and diversity was built with the R MASS and caret packages to classify response. In TCRdb, the immuneACCESS table is reduced to in-frame sequences with V and J assigned. These tables do not hold every clone; where another copy was compared, an unresolved V gene accounts for under half, and the others remain unexplained. That table supplies the V and J calls and clone size; D and trimming were determined from the DNA. This sample holds 7,800 or so clones; approximately 77% were observed only once. Approximately 15% of the sample lies in the top ten.

The germline V gene yields SGHRS for CDR1 and YFSETQ for CDR2. V and J are trimmed by 4 bases and 4 bases, and the gene matches miss 12 bases of the junction. The CDR3 goes from the cysteine to the phenylalanine over 17 residues. Solely the CDR3 DNA is kept, with 51 bases framed from the first base. Taken with the paper, the label for time point translates to: week 3, after first cycle of checkpoint inhibitor. Blood samples were taken at two points: before treatment (T0) and at week 3 (W3), which came after the first cycle of checkpoint blockade. Except for a couple of patients with rapid clinical progression, response was assessed 12 weeks after the first infusion by RECIST 1.1; disease control meant complete response, partial response or stable disease. Any patient who had received prior systemic cancer treatment, was on concomitant immunosuppressant therapy or had synchronous other active malignancies was excluded. Bulk PBMC and plasma cell-free DNA were both sequenced for TCR beta so that circulating cells and T cell turnover could be tracked. PBMC were isolated from blood with Lymphoprep and SepMate tubes, followed by red cell lysis. QIAamp DNA Blood Mini kits were used to extract DNA from PBMC and sorted T cell subsets.

This TCR came from a human donor with melanoma. The specimen comprised blood, sampled from a patient treated with checkpoint blockade. The chain uses TRBV5-1 and TRBJ2-3, with 10 bases in between that match TRBD2. The sequenced DNA is TGCGCCAGCAGCCCGCCCTCTTCTAGCGGGGGCTCAGATACGCAGTATTTT. This translates into CASSPPSSSGGSDTQYF.